One and the same sample provided the 19 T cell receptor beta chains below, sequenced in a study of T cells in Graves' hyperthyroidism and ophthalmopathy. Authors of the study amplified TCR beta CDR3 regions from RNA transcripts. RT-PCR in the first round (using the HTBI primer set) targeted the TCR CDR3. TCRdb re-called the multiplex PCR reads with MiXCR, one entry per CDR3 protein. Of 650,000 to 800,000 distinct CDR3 sequences listed, about 45% are singletons. The sample was peripheral blood or thyroid tissue (not recorded which). These receptors were taken from an adult man with Graves' disease, either hyperthyroidism or ophthalmopathy (not recorded which).

Of note for this clonotype: A much more abundant neighbour one base away suggests this may be a read error. V is TRBV7-3 and J is TRBJ1-6; D gene unclear. Germline CDR1 and CDR2: SGHTA and FQGTGA. The CDR3 runs 13 residues. Trimming left V 7 bases short and J 8 bases short, with 12 bases between. CDR3 in DNA: TGTGCCAGCACTCAATTTGGGGATTCACCCCTCCACTTT. This gives the protein CASTQFGDSPLHF.

In this sample, this clonotype turned up many times. The chain has TRBV7-8 and TRBJ2-7; 11 bases line up with TRBD2. Germline-derived CDR1 and CDR2 are SGHVS and FQNEAQ. Trimming took 5 bases from V and 2 from J; bases not matched to a gene: 11. CDR3 length equals 17 residues. The CDR3 DNA is TGTGCCAGCAGCCCGCAGACTAGCGGGACCCTCGCCTACGAGCAGTACTTC. Amino acid sequence: CASSPQTSGTLAYEQYF.

The chain couples TRBV5-1 to TRBJ1-2; D remains ambiguous. The V gene's germline CDR1 is SGHRS and CDR2 YFSETQ. With 0 bases removed from V and 1 base from J, the gap between germline ends came to 10 bases. This CDR3 is 15 amino acids long. The CDR3 coding sequence is TGCGCCAGCAGCTTGGACAGACCCCTTAACTATGGCTACACCTTC. This codes for CASSLDRPLNYGYTF.

The chain carries TRBV7-3 and TRBJ2-7, with D unclear. Germline V gene sequence: CDR1 SGHTA, CDR2 FQGTGA. The CDR3 consists of 12 residues. Deletions cut 0 bases from V and 6 bases from J, with 6 bases between. In DNA form, the CDR3 reads TGTGCCAGCAGCTTAACCCGGAGCGAGCAGTACTTC. It codes for CASSLTRSEQYF.

As to this clonotype: Germline is not matched at one junction end, which may reflect a read error. This sequence joins TRBV12-3 or TRBV12-4 and TRBJ1-2; 7 nucleotides agree with TRBD1. The CDR3 has 15 amino acids. The CDR3 sequence is CASGLVTGANYGYTF. CDR3 in DNA: TGTGCCAGCGGTTTAGTAACAGGGGCTAACTATGGCTACACCTTC.

The gene calls are TRBV12-3 or TRBV12-4 and TRBJ2-2; D remains ambiguous. Trimming removed 6 bases from V and 2 bases from J, with 10 bases in between. The CDR3 extends over 14 amino acids. This CDR3 is CASRWVSNTGELFF. Written as DNA, the CDR3 is TGTGCCAGCAGATGGGTTAGTAACACCGGGGAGCTGTTTTTT.

This clonotype occurred a few times. The chain combines TRBV29-1 with TRBJ2-7; the D gene could be TRBD1 or TRBD2 (5 bases each). The CDR3 consists of 14 residues. Germline V lookup: CDR1 SQVTM, CDR2 ANQGSEA. The V end was cut by 3 bases, the J end by 4 bases, with 16 bases between. In DNA form, the CDR3 reads TGCAGCGTTGAGCTGGGGACGTCTGGGTACGAGCAGTACTTC. Translation gives CSVELGTSGYEQYF.

The chain carries TRBV6-5 and TRBJ1-2, with D maybe TRBD1 (5 bases). This CDR3 comprises 13 residues. Germline V gene lookup returns CDR1 MNHEY and CDR2 SVGAGI. V gave up 5 bases and J gave up 7 bases, with 14 bases separating them. CDR3 protein: CASSRDGLGGYTF. The CDR3 DNA sequence: TGTGCCAGCAGTCGGGACGGCCTCGGTGGCTACACCTTC.

On this clonotype itself: A much larger clone lies one base from this, so it may be a read error. The chain is built from TRBV24-1 and TRBJ1-1; D gene unclear. The CDR3 runs 13 residues. Trimming pared 0 bases from V and 9 bases from J, leaving 10 bases between. In germline, CDR1 is KGHDR, CDR2 SFDVKD. The CDR3: CATSDLAGRQAFF. The CDR3 nucleotides are TGTGCCACCAGTGATTTGGCCGGCAGACAAGCTTTCTTT.

The genes are TRBV6-1 and TRBJ1-2, with a tentative D call TRBD1 (6 bases). The length of the CDR3 is 12 residues. Trimming removed 7 bases from V and 8 bases from J, with 14 bases in between. Germline CDR1 is MNHNS and CDR2 is SASEGT. CDR3 nucleotides: TGTGCCAGCACGGGGGGGGCGGGCGGCTACACCTTC. Its protein product is CASTGGAGGYTF.

This clonotype was recorded once. This chain uses TRBV29-1 with TRBJ1-3; D might be TRBD1 (6 bases). Trimming removed 8 bases at V and 4 bases at J, with 12 bases between. There are 12 residues in the CDR3. Germline assignment: CDR1 SQVTM and CDR2 ANQGSEA. The CDR3 DNA sequence: TGCAGCCAACAGGGAGGCGGAAACACCATATATTTT. This sequence encodes CSQQGGGNTIYF.

CDR3 in DNA: TGCAGCGTAACTCCTGGGAGCCAAGAGACCCAGTACTTC. Amino acid sequence: CSVTPGSQETQYF. The chain employs TRBV29-1 and TRBJ2-5; a possible D gene is TRBD2 (5 bases). V was pared by 6 bases and J by 1 base, with 12 bases between. The length of the CDR3 is 13 residues. The germline V gene has CDR1 SQVTM and CDR2 ANQGSEA.

The chain carries TRBV7-9 and TRBJ1-1; unclear D gene. This CDR3 has 14 amino acids. Deletions cut 0 bases from V and 3 bases from J, with 8 bases between. Per the germline V gene, CDR1 is SEHNR and CDR2 is FQNEAQ (reference sequence). CDR3 sequence (DNA): TGTGCCAGCAGCTTAGCGGTTGGTTACACTGAAGCTTTCTTT. This sequence encodes CASSLAVGYTEAFF.

This clonotype was observed many times. V and J are TRBV6-5 and TRBJ2-7; 8 nucleotides match TRBD1. This CDR3 region has 14 residues. Germline V gives CDR1 MNHEY, CDR2 SVGAGI. The V segment lost 4 bases and the J segment 7 bases; nucleotides outside the gene matches: 9. CDR3 region: CASSLDRVEHEQYF. The DNA of the CDR3 is TGTGCCAGCAGTTTGGACAGGGTTGAACATGAGCAGTACTTC.

J is TRBJ1-2 and V is TRBV15; maybe TRBD1 (5 bases). V was pared by 1 base and J by 12 bases, with 15 bases between. The CDR3 has 13 residues. Germline CDR1 LNHNV, CDR2 YYDKDF (reference sequence). The CDR3 is CATSRGGETGNTF. The CDR3 DNA follows: TGTGCCACCAGCAGAGGAGGGGAGACTGGAAACACCTTC.

With regard to this clonotype: The conserved closing phenylalanine or tryptophan is absent in this CDR3, likely reflecting a read error. No DNA is shown, since the ends of the CDR3 on it are uncertain; the CDR3 is the one TCRdb lists. The chain joins TRBV7-9 to TRBJ1-1; the table's D call, TRBD1, was not checked against the DNA. From its first to its last residue, the CDR3 has 8 amino acids. Germline loops: CDR1 SEHNR, CDR2 FQNEAQ (reference sequence). CDR3: CASSPRGS.

The rearrangement joins TRBV4-1 to TRBJ2-5, with a possible D match to TRBD2 (6 bases). Germline CDR1 is MGHRA and CDR2 is YSYEKL. The V and J ends lost 1 base and 3 bases respectively, with 15 bases between them. CDR3 length: 16 residues. CDR3 amino acids: CASSQAVGGSEETQYF. The CDR3 nucleotides read TGCGCCAGCAGCCAAGCTGTTGGGGGGTCCGAAGAGACCCAGTACTTC.

At least ten counts were recorded for this clonotype. The chain carries TRBV12-3 or TRBV12-4 and TRBJ1-5, with D uncertain. The CDR3 sequence is 13 residues long. Trimming stripped 1 base from V and 4 bases from J, with 5 bases between. CDR3 in amino acids: CASSLGHNQPQHF. CDR3 coding DNA: TGTGCCAGCAGTTTAGGTCATAATCAGCCCCAGCATTTT.

At least ten counts were recorded for this clonotype. The rearrangement links TRBV7-9 to TRBJ1-4, with D unclear. V was clipped by 2 bases and J by 6 bases, with 10 bases between them. The V gene's germline CDR1 is SEHNR and CDR2 FQNEAQ (reference sequence). The CDR3 is made up of 14 amino acids. The CDR3: CASSLNGYDEKLFF. CDR3 nucleotides: TGTGCCAGCAGCTTAAACGGCTACGATGAAAAACTGTTTTTT.